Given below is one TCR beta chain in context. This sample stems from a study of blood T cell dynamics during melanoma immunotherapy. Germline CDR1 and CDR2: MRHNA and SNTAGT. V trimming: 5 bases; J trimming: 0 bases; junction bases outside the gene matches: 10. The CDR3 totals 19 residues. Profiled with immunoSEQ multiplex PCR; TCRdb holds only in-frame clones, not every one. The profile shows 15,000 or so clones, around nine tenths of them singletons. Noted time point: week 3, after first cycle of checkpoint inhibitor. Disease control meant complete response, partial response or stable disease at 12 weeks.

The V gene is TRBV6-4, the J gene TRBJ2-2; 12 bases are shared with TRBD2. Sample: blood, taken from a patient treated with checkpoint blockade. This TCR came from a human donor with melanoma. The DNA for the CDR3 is TGTGCCAGCAGTCAACTAGCGGGGGGCCTTCACCCGAACACCGGGGAGCTGTTTTTT. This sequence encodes CASSQLAGGLHPNTGELFF.